Detailed here is one TCR beta chain. Its antigen is as yet unknown. This specimen belongs to a study of shared clonotypes between healthy human individuals. Study-wide findings and caveats: Shared clonotypes: approximately 4.5% naive CD4, around 3.4% naive CD8, under 2.5% memory CD4, over 0.3% memory CD8. Lower generation probabilities were found for non-shared clonotypes than for those shared by all four donors.

Clones were read by immunoSEQ multiplex PCR, and TCRdb kept only the in-frame ones, dropping some. The sample lists about 2 million clones, 95% occurring once. Germline values: CDR1 SGHRS, CDR2 YFSETQ. V dropped 5 bases and J dropped 2; count of bases not matched to a gene: 10. CDR3 length: 16 residues. The J gene is TRBJ1-3, the V gene TRBV5-1; 7 bases fit TRBD1. The sequence was collected from a man between 18 and 29 years old in good health. Sequencing input: naive CD4+ T cells sorted from blood. As to subset: CD45RA+ positively selected. The CDR3 nucleotides are TGCGCCAGCAGTCGTGTCCCCGGGACAGCTGGAAACACCATATATTTT. The encoded protein is CASSRVPGTAGNTIYF.